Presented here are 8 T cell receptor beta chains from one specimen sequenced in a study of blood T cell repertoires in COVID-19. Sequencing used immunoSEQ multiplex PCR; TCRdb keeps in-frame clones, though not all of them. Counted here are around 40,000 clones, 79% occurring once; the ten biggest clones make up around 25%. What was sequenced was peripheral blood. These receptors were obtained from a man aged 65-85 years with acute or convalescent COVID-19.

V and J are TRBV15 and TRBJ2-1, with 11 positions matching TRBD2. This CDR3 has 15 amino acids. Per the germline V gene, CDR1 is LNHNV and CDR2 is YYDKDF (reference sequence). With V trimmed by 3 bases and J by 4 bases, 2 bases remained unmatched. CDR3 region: CATSSTSGSYNEQFF. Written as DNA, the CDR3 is TGTGCCACCAGCAGCACTAGCGGGAGTTACAATGAGCAGTTCTTC.

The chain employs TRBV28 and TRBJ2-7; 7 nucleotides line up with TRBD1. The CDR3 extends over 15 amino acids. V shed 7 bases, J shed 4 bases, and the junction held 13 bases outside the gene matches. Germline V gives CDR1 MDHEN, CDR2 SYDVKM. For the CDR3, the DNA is TGTGCCAGCAATCGAGGGGGACAGTTGTTGTACGAGCAGTACTTC. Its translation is CASNRGGQLLYEQYF.

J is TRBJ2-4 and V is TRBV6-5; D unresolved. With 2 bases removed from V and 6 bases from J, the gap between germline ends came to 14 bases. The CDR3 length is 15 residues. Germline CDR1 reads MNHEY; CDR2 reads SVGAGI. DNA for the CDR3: TGTGCCAGCAGTTACGGGCCCTGGGCAAGAAACATTCAGTACTTC. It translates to CASSYGPWARNIQYF.

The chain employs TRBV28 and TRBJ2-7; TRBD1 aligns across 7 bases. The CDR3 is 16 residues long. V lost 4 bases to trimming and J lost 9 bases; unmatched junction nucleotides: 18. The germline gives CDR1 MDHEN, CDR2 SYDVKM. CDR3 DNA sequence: TGTGCCAGCAGTTCGACTGGACAGGTAAAGGGCCAGGGGCAGTACTTC. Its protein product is CASSSTGQVKGQGQYF.

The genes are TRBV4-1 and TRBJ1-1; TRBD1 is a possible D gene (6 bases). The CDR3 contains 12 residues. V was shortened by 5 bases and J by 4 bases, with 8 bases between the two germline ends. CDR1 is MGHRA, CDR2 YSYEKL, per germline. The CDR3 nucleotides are TGCGCCAGCAGCGAGACAGGCACTGAAGCTTTCTTT. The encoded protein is CASSETGTEAFF.

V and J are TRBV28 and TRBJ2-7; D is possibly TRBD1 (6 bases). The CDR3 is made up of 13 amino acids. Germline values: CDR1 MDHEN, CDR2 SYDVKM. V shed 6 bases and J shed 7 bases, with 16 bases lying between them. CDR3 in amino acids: CASRDSAVREQYF. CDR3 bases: TGTGCCAGCAGGGACAGTGCGGTACGGGAGCAGTACTTC.

CDR3 coding DNA: TGTGCCACCAGTCCCACCCTAGCGGGAGTAGAAAATGAGCAGTTCTTC. Protein: CATSPTLAGVENEQFF. V gene TRBV24-1 combines with J gene TRBJ2-1; TRBD2 aligns across 10 bases. V dropped 6 bases and J dropped 7; count of bases not matched to a gene: 11. Germline values: CDR1 KGHDR, CDR2 SFDVKD. This CDR3 has 16 residues.

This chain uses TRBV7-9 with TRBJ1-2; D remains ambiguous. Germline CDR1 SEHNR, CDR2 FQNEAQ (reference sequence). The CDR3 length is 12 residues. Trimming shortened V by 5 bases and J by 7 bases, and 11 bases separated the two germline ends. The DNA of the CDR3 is TGTGCCAGCAGCCCCCCTTATAGTGGCTACACCTTC. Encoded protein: CASSPPYSGYTF.